This T cell receptor beta chain was identified during a study of blood T cell repertoires in COVID-19. Study as a whole: Samples taken during acute and convalescent COVID-19 were collected in the United States, Italy and Spain. PBMCs, B-cell-depleted T cells, or T cells were the source of the cDNA or gDNA that made up the material.

This CDR3 comprises 15 residues. V lost 0 bases to trimming and J lost 5 bases; unmatched junction nucleotides: 2. Germline CDR1 is MNHEY and CDR2 is SVGAGI. One Seattle source followed patients from active infection through their disease course. In the original workflow: Nucleated cell number was recorded as an estimate derived from reference gene primer amplification. Clones were read by immunoSEQ multiplex PCR, and TCRdb kept only the in-frame ones, dropping some. V, J and clone size are taken as reported in that table, and D and trimming were inferred from the DNA itself. The top ten hold around 5.5% of the sample, which has hundreds of thousands of clones, 85% seen once.

The receptor was isolated from a man between 50 and 59 years old with COVID-19, enrolled during active disease. This chain joins TRBV6-5 and TRBJ2-1; 9 bases align to TRBD2. Sequencing was carried out using peripheral blood. CDR3 sequence (DNA): TGTGCCAGCAGTTACTCGCTAGCGGGGAACAATGAGCAGTTCTTC. As protein: CASSYSLAGNNEQFF.